This T cell receptor beta chain was sequenced in a study of blood T cells in healthy people across ages (dated by TCRdb to 2014 to 2015). About the full investigation: In model experiments, roughly one uniquely barcoded TCR beta cDNA molecule per two T cells was captured by template switching. Age-related changes in TCR beta repertoire diversity were measured in the study by deep sequencing normalized with unique cDNA molecular identifiers. Four age groups were formed from the donors: young (average about 17 years), middle-aged (approximately 40), aged (62) and long-lived (less than 85). Donors of different ages were randomly distributed across sequencing lanes to avoid experimental bias. Two additional independent replicas of 1 million unique cDNA reads from the same blood draw were analyzed for two donors (one aged 18 to 30 and one aged 80 or older). What the research found in general, with its limitations: Donor CMV infection status was unknown, potentially confounding age-related changes in expanded clonotypes. There was a strong correlation between observed TCR beta diversity and the percentage of naive T cells measured by flow cytometry. Because profiling used bulk unsorted PBMCs, naive and antigen-experienced compartments could not be compared conclusively. Estimates of total diversity from one million sequenced T cells were regarded as lower bounds and underestimates. As age increased, observed TCR beta diversity per million T cells dropped in a roughly linear way, and a significant reduction was already evident by age 40. Compared with the aged group, the long-lived group had more naive CD4+ T cells, fewer expanded clones and increased TCR diversity, suggesting age selection.

The approximately 40 donors, aged 6 to 90 years, were systemically healthy Caucasian individuals from Russia. Each donor gave 9.5 to 10 milliliters of peripheral blood, drawn into EDTA-treated Vacutainer tubes. PBMCs were isolated by Ficoll-Paque density-gradient centrifugation, with at least 6 million obtained per sample. Total RNA, at least 6 micrograms per sample, was extracted from PBMCs with Trizol reagent. For every donor, flow cytometry on a PBMC aliquot measured the percentage of naive CD45RAhigh/CD27high T cells. Remarks on this clonotype: No antigen is known for it. Base quality data are lacking; no much larger clone is found one base away.

Clipping removes 3 bases from V and 4 bases from J, with 7 as the unmatched junction base count. The CDR3 runs 16 residues from the cysteine to the phenylalanine. The only DNA kept is the CDR3, 48 bases in frame from the first base. Via the germline V gene, CDR1 is MGHRA and CDR2 YSYEKL. The library was obtained by 5' RACE. The sequencer listed for this sample is Illumina HiSeq 2500. The second PCR ran for about 7 to 11 cycles and used a J-beta primer mix along with a sample-barcoded 5' primer. Each TCR beta cDNA molecule received a unique molecular identifier from a template-switch 5' adaptor carrying 12 random nucleotides. At least 2.5 million CDR3-containing paired-end reads were obtained from each sample. The Mint cDNA synthesis kit, primed by a TRBC-specific oligonucleotide, was used to synthesize first-strand cDNA from all RNA. Following uracil-DNA glycosylase treatment, a first 18-cycle PCR with universal primers M1SS and BC2_uni_R was performed on all cDNA. Per the authors' processing: For normalization, 1 million high-quality reads were randomly selected from each sample, with every read carrying a distinct molecular identifier. Reads with shared molecular identifiers were discarded instead of being binned into consensus sequences. MiTCR, set to a Q25 quality threshold and the strictest error-elimination algorithm, was used for CDR3 identification, clonotype clustering and error correction. A nonparametric unseen species model using Euler transformation provided a lower-bound estimate of total TCR beta diversity. The public reads were run again by TCRdb, first through fastp at Q25 and then through MiXCR, and only productive beta chains were kept. Each CDR3 protein appears once, grouped with its most common genes and DNA. For this entry, the V and J calls and clone size follow TCRdb and not the study's own pipeline. The sample table shows 870,000 or so distinct CDR3 sequences, and 25% to 35% are seen once. The top ten constitute 15% to 20% of the sample.

The clonotype originates from a woman at least 80 years old in good health. The receptor chain draws on TRBV4-1 and TRBJ1-5; 9 bases in between match TRBD1. Sequencing was done on a sample of blood. The DNA reads as follows: TGCGCCAGCAGCCAGGAGGGGACAGGGTCTAATCAGCCCCAGCATTTT. It translates as CASSQEGTGSNQPQHF.